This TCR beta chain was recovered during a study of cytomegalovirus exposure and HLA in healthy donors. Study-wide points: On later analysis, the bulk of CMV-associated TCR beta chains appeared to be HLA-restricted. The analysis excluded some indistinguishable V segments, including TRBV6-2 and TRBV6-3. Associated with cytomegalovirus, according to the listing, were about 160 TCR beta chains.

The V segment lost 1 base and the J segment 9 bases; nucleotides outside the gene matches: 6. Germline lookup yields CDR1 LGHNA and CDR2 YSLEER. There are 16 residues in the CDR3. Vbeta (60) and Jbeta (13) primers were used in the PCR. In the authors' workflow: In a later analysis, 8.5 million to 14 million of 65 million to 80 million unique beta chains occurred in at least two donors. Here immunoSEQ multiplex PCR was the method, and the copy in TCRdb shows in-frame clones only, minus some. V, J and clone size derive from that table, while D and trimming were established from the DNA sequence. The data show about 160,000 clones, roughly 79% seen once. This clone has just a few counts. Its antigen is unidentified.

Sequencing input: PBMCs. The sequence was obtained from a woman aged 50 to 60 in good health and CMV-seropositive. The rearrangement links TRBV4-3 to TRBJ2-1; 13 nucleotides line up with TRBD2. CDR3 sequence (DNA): TGCGCCAGCAGCCAAGGAACTAGCGGGGGGGTGGGTGAGCAGTTCTTC. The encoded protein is CASSQGTSGGVGEQFF.